These T cell receptor beta chains were read from a single sample in a study of radiotherapy plus CTLA-4 blockade in lung cancer. Clones were read by immunoSEQ multiplex PCR, and TCRdb kept only the in-frame ones, dropping some. The data show 20,000 to 30,000 clones, about four fifths seen once. Sequenced here: peripheral blood, sampled from a patient treated with radiotherapy plus ipilimumab. The receptor set was obtained from a human donor with non-small cell lung cancer that progressed on radiotherapy plus ipilimumab. The CDR3 runs from the conserved cysteine through the conserved F or W.

j_gene,v_gene,CDR3aa
TRBJ2-7,TRBV6-1,CASTDGSYEQYF
TRBJ1-4,TRBV5-1,CASSLGRDEKLFF
TRBJ2-1,TRBV21-1,CASSKVDRGKCSYNEQFF
TRBJ2-7,TRBV5-6,CASSLGQGFYEQYF
TRBJ1-1,TRBV19,CASSMDRVGPEAFF
TRBJ2-3,TRBV5-1,CASSLLGSDTQYF
TRBJ1-1,TRBV6-5,CASTPGAGVNTEAFF
TRBJ2-2,TRBV5-6,CASSPVAGAETGELFF
TRBJ2-1,TRBV27,CASSTLGRADEQFF
TRBJ2-7,TRBV19,CASSWDSQTLYEQYF
TRBJ2-2,TRBV5-1,CASSSPRDRDTGELFF
TRBJ2-5,TRBV5-1,CASSSGTSGRARETQYF
TRBJ1-1,TRBV4-1,CASSQAYRGRTEAFF
TRBJ2-3,TRBV10-1,CASYCGGSGTDTQYF
TRBJ1-3,TRBV18,CASSLGQQGNTIYF
TRBJ2-3,TRBV9,CASSVGLAGALTDTQYF
TRBJ1-1,TRBV28,CASSFEFRRDTEAFF
TRBJ2-2,TRBV28,CASSMGQNTGELFF
TRBJ2-7,TRBV2,CASTPGSGASYEQYF
TRBJ1-4,TRBV2,CASSEMRGRGEKLFF
TRBJ2-2,TRBV10-3,CAISVDLNTGELFF
TRBJ2-1,TRBV4-1,CASRRTSGGDWNEQFF
TRBJ2-7,TRBV5-6,CASSFIGSSSYEQYF
TRBJ2-5,TRBV19,CASSDTGGRETQYF
TRBJ2-3,TRBV5-4,CASSLDSTDTQYF
TRBJ2-1,TRBV12-1,CASSLPACNEQFF
TRBJ1-3,TRBV6-6,CASSSTTGAGNTIYF
TRBJ1-1,TRBV6-6,CASSARGTNTEAFF
TRBJ2-7,TRBV6-5,CASSPGQGMTYEQYF
TRBJ2-5,TRBV28,CASSLAVYQETQYF
TRBJ2-7,TRBV27,CASSLGPTIKQYF
TRBJ2-3,TRBV28,CASSFDGTSTDTQYF
TRBJ1-2,TRBV6-5,CASSYWGGYTF
TRBJ1-3,TRBV5-4,CASSSYTGNTIYF
TRBJ2-5,TRBV7-8,CASSLREPGLGKETQYF
TRBJ2-5,TRBV7-2,CASSPKTLMTQYF
TRBJ2-5,TRBV4-2,CASSQRYQETQYF